This T cell receptor beta chain was recovered during a study of blood T cell repertoires in COVID-19. On the study more broadly: In each case, the material was cDNA or gDNA derived from T cells, B-cell-depleted T cells, or PBMCs.

A single count supports this clone. Data came from immunoSEQ multiplex PCR; TCRdb stores just in-frame clones and leaves some out. This sample has 250,000 to 350,000 clones, with roughly 85% found just once. This CDR3 region has 16 residues. CDR1 and CDR2 (germline): KGHDR, SFDVKD. V was pared by 5 bases and J by 3 bases, with 16 bases between. Living in 24 US areas, the participants were between about 18 and 95 years of age. The J gene is TRBJ1-5, the V gene TRBV24-1; maybe TRBD1 (6 bases). This TCR was recovered from a woman aged 45 to 65 who had recovered from COVID-19. Sequenced input: PBMCs or T cells enriched from blood (not recorded which). CDR3 region: CATSGEQGSNNQPQHF. The CDR3 nucleotides are TGTGCCACCAGTGGGGAACAGGGTTCGAACAATCAGCCCCAGCATTTT.